This TCR beta chain was profiled in a study of tumor-infiltrating lymphocytes in primary liver carcinoma. The CDR3 contains 19 residues. The germline CDR1 and CDR2 sequences are MDHEN and SYDVKM. Findings of the study overall: The study found a significantly higher top-250-clone fraction in tumors than in blood (p = 0.039).

Using a constant-region primer together with ProtoScript II reverse transcriptase, TCR beta cDNA was made from roughly 520 ng of total RNA. Construction of TCR beta libraries relied on three successive nested multiplex PCR rounds employing slightly modified ARM-PCR. Forward primers for TRBV1-TRBV30 and a C-beta reverse primer served the first two PCR rounds, at around 9 cycles each. MiXCR, applied by TCRdb to the multiplex PCR reads, yields one record per CDR3 protein. Of fewer than 85,000 distinct CDR3 sequences in the sample, 69% were seen once. From unsorted bulk tissue weighing roughly 18-31 mg, DNA and RNA were co-extracted. These patients lived with chronic HBV infection and had never been treated. In the case of this clonotype: No antigen is known for it. An end of the junction differs from the germline gene, which may be a read error.

J is TRBJ2-3 and V is TRBV28; 8 bases agree with TRBD2. This clonotype was sampled from a man aged 35-49 years with primary liver carcinoma and hepatitis B virus infection. Input material: tumor-adjacent normal liver tissue. CDR3 amino acids: CASSLGLRLAIFSIDTQYF. CDR3 sequence (DNA): TGTGCCAGCAGTTTGGGGCTGAGACTAGCGATTTTTAGCATAGATACGCAGTATTTT.